Listed here are 15 T cell receptor beta chains from one sample, sequenced in a study of blood T cells in healthy people across ages. A sample-barcoded 5' primer and a J-beta primer mix were used in a second PCR of roughly 7 to 11 cycles. MiXCR was run by TCRdb on the 5' RACE reads, yielding one entry per CDR3 protein. The sample has around 1,500,000 distinct CDR3 sequences; roughly 27% are singletons. Sequencing input: blood. The receptors originated from a woman aged 25 to 39 in good health.

This clonotype was detected ten times or more. V is TRBV12-3 or TRBV12-4 and J is TRBJ2-7, with 7 bases identical to TRBD2. Trimming removed 0 bases from V and 6 bases from J; junction bases left unmatched: 2. CDR3 length: 13 amino acids. The CDR3 sequence is CASSLAAGFEQYF. CDR3 in DNA: TGTGCCAGCAGTTTAGCAGCGGGGTTCGAGCAGTACTTC.

The chain employs TRBV20-1 and TRBJ2-4; TRBD2 agrees at 9 bases. V trimming: 4 bases; J trimming: 10 bases; junction bases outside the gene matches: 8. Per germline, CDR1 DFQATT and CDR2 SNEGSKA (reference sequence). This CDR3 is 13 amino acids long. CDR3 protein: CSATQSLAGIQYF. DNA of the CDR3: TGCAGTGCTACCCAAAGTCTAGCGGGAATTCAGTACTTC.

This clonotype was observed many times. DNA of the CDR3: TGTGCCAGCAGTTTATTCGGCGATCTAGCGGCCTCCTACAATGAGCAGTTCTTC. Its translation: CASSLFGDLAASYNEQFF. J is TRBJ2-1 and V is TRBV12-3 or TRBV12-4; 7 positions match TRBD2. V trimming: 2 bases; J trimming: 0 bases; junction bases outside the gene matches: 10. CDR3 length: 18 amino acids.

There are many counts of this clonotype. V and J are TRBV3-1 and TRBJ2-5; 9 bases are shared with TRBD2. This CDR3 has 16 residues. J was trimmed by 5 bases and V by 6 bases; bases with no gene match: 13. Germline-derived CDR1 and CDR2 are LGHDT and YNNKEL (reference sequence). The CDR3 reads CASSQGLAAGWETQYF. The CDR3 nucleotides read TGTGCCAGCAGTCAGGGACTAGCCGCTGGGTGGGAGACCCAGTACTTC.

V gene TRBV18 combines with J gene TRBJ2-4; tentative D call: TRBD2 (6 bases). V lost 3 bases to trimming and J lost 7 bases, with 7 bases between them. The germline V gene has CDR1 KGHSH and CDR2 LQKENI. The CDR3 extends over 12 amino acids. The CDR3 DNA is TGTGCCAGCTCACCGGAGGGCAACATTCAGTACTTC. Amino acids: CASSPEGNIQYF.

The chain joins TRBV10-3 to TRBJ1-1, with 9 bases matching TRBD1. The CDR3 runs to 16 residues. Trimming removed 6 bases from V and 0 bases from J; junction bases left unmatched: 8. Germline V gene data show CDR1 as ENHRY and CDR2 as SYGVKD. CDR3 region: CAIRVRQGVMNTEAFF. In DNA form, the CDR3 reads TGTGCCATCAGGGTCCGACAGGGGGTAATGAACACTGAAGCTTTCTTT.

The chain links TRBV15 to TRBJ2-4; TRBD1 matches at 7 bases. The CDR3 runs to 14 residues. CDR1 is LNHNV, CDR2 YYDKDF, per germline (reference sequence). V was pared by 5 bases and J by 5 bases, with 6 bases of the junction left unmatched. The CDR3 reads CATSEQGNQNIQYF. In DNA form, the CDR3 reads TGTGCCACCAGCGAACAGGGGAATCAAAACATTCAGTACTTC.

The genes are TRBV14 and TRBJ2-5; 8 nucleotides match TRBD1. Germline CDR1 and CDR2: SGHDN and FVKESK. The CDR3 length is 16 residues. V was pared by 1 base and J by 1 base, with 5 bases of the junction left unmatched. CDR3 bases: TGTGCCAGCAGCCAAGTGCGGACAGGGCCCCAAGAGACCCAGTACTTC. Its protein is CASSQVRTGPQETQYF.

On this clonotype itself: This may stem from a read error, because a much larger clone lies one nucleotide away. The rearrangement joins TRBV7-2 to TRBJ2-5, with TRBD1 identical over 12 bases. Per germline, CDR1 SGHTA and CDR2 FQGNSA. The CDR3 is 17 amino acids. The DNA of the CDR3 is TGTCCCAGCAGCTCCCGAGGGGGACAGGGGGCCGGGGAGACCCAGTACTTC. Amino acids: CPSSSRGGQGAGETQYF.

The chain carries TRBV10-3 and TRBJ2-4, with TRBD2 identical over 8 bases. Looked up from germline, CDR1 is ENHRY and CDR2 is SYGVKD. CDR3 size: 16 residues. The V segment lost 2 bases and the J segment 3 bases; nucleotides outside the gene matches: 6. The CDR3 nucleotides are TGTGCCATCAGTGAGGGAGCGGGAGATAACAAAAACATTCAGTACTTC. Protein product: CAISEGAGDNKNIQYF.

This clonotype was observed once. A read error may explain this, as a much larger clone is one base away. V usage is TRBV6-6 and J usage is TRBJ2-1; a weak D match, TRBD2 (5 bases). CDR3 size: 14 residues. Germline CDR1 reads MNHNY; CDR2 reads SVGAGI (reference sequence). CDR3: CASSGKRAANGQFF. The CDR3 DNA reads TGTGCCAGCAGCGGAAAAAGAGCGGCCAATGGGCAGTTCTTC.

This clonotype was counted only a few times. The rearrangement uses TRBV7-2 and TRBJ1-1; TRBD1 is a possible D gene (5 bases). This CDR3 has 17 amino acids. The V end lost 7 bases, the J end lost 4 bases, and 25 bases lay between the germline ends. CDR1 and CDR2 from the germline V gene are SGHTA and FQGNSA. CDR3 sequence: CASKTAPGRGESTEAFF. The CDR3 DNA reads as TGTGCCAGCAAAACAGCACCCGGCCGAGGGGAGAGCACTGAAGCTTTCTTT.

The chain joins TRBV7-2 to TRBJ1-2; 7 nucleotides agree with TRBD1. Germline CDR1 is SGHTA and CDR2 is FQGNSA. CDR3 length: 14 residues. V trimming: 7 bases; J trimming: 7 bases; junction bases outside the gene matches: 12. The CDR3, as DNA: TGTGCCAGCACCTCTATGAGGACAGGTGGTGGCTACACCTTC. Amino acids: CASTSMRTGGGYTF.

This clonotype was seen a few times. The rearrangement joins TRBV19 to TRBJ2-5; tentative D call: TRBD2 (6 bases). The J call may not be correct, given that the DNA end is closer to TRBJ2-7. Germline values: CDR1 LNHDA, CDR2 SQIVND (reference sequence). This CDR3 is 16 amino acids long. The CDR3 DNA sequence: TGTGCCAGTAGACCGACTAGGGGACTCCGGGCCCACGAGCAGTACTTC. Protein product: CASRPTRGLRAHEQYF.

This clonotype has just a few counts. V is TRBV11-2 and J is TRBJ2-5; possible D gene TRBD2, 6 bases. The CDR3 length is 16 residues. Germline loops: CDR1 SGHAT, CDR2 FQNNGV. The ends were cut back, 6 bases at V and 3 bases at J, with 20 bases in the middle. Here the CDR3 reads CASSVPTGRMEETQYF. The CDR3 bases are TGTGCCAGCAGTGTTCCGACGGGGAGGATGGAAGAGACCCAGTACTTC. Combining the CDR3 with reference TRBV11-2 and TRBJ2-5 gives the whole variable domain EAGVAQSPRYKIIEKRQSVAFWCNPISGHATLYWYQQILGQGPKLLIQFQNNGVVDDSQLPKDRFSAERLKGVDSTLKIQPAKLEDSAVYLCASSVPTGRMEETQYFGPGTRLLVL.